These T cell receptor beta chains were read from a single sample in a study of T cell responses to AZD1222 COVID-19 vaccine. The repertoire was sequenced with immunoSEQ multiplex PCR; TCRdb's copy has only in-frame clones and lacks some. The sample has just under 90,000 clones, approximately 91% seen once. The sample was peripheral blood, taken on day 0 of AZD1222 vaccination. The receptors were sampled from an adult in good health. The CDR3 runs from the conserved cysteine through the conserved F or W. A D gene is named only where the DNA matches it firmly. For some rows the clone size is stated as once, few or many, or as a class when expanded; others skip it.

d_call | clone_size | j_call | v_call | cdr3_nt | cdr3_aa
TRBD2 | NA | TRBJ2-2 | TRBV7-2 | TGTGCCAGCAGCCCATGGGAGGGAAACACCGGGGAGCTGTTTTTT | CASSPWEGNTGELFF
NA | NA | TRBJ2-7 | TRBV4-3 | TGCGCCAGCAGCCAAGAAGTACTCTCCTACGAGCAGTACTTC | CASSQEVLSYEQYF
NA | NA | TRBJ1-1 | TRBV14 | TGTGCCAGCAGCCCCTACACGGGGGGCCGAGGAACTGAAGCTTTCTTT | CASSPYTGGRGTEAFF
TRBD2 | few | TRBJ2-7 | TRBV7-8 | TGTGCCAGCAGCCCCTACCGACTAGCGGGAGGGCCGGGGGCCTACGAGCAGTACTTC | CASSPYRLAGGPGAYEQYF
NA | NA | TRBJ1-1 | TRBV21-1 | TGTGCAAGCTCCAAGGCGGGACAGGGATGCACTGAAGCTTTCTTT | CASSKAGQGCTEAFF
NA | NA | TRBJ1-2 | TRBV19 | TGTGCCAGTACGGGAAGTTCGGCAGGCAGCTATGGCTACACCTTC | CASTGSSAGSYGYTF
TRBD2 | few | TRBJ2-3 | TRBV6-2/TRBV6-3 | TGTGCCAGCAGTCTAAGGACTAGCGGGAGCGGTATCATAGATACGCAGTATTTT | CASSLRTSGSGIIDTQYF
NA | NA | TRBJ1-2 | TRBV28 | TGTGCCAGCAGTCCGTACAATAACTATGGCTACACCTTC | CASSPYNNYGYTF
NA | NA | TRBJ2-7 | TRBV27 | TGTGCCAGCAGTCCCCGTTCTCTGTACGAGCAGTACTTC | CASSPRSLYEQYF
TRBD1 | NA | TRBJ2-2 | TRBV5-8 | TGTGCCAGCAGCGCCGGGACAGGGAGGGACACCGGGGAGCTGTTTTTT | CASSAGTGRDTGELFF
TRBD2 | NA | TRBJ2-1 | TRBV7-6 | TGTGCCAGCAGCTTTAAACCGGGACTAGCGGGTAACAATGAGCAGTTCTTC | CASSFKPGLAGNNEQFF
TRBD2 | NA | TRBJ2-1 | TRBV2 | TGTGCCAGCAATGGCGGGAGGTCCTACAATGAGCAGTTCTTC | CASNGGRSYNEQFF
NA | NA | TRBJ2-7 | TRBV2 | TGTGCCAGCATGCCAACGCGCTACGAGCAGTACTTC | CASMPTRYEQYF
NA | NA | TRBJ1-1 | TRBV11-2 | TGTGCCAGCACCTTCGCGGTGGGGAACACTGAAGCTTTCTTT | CASTFAVGNTEAFF
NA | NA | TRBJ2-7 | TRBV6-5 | TGTGCCAGCAGAGGACAGGGCGGGAGCTCCTACGAGCAGTACTTC | CASRGQGGSSYEQYF
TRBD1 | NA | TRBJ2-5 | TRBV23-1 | TGCGCCAGCAGACCAGGCCGCCCCGGGACAGGGGGAGAGACCCAGTACTTC | CASRPGRPGTGGETQYF
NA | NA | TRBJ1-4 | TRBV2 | TGTGCCAGCAGTGAAACAGGACTCCAGGGTGAAAAACTGTTTTTT | CASSETGLQGEKLFF
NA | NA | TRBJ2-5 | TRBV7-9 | TGTGCCAGCAGCTTCCTGACAGGCCCAAACCGACAAGAGACCCAGTACTTC | CASSFLTGPNRQETQYF
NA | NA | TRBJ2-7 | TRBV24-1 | TGTGCCACCAGTGAAAGTTCCTACGAGCAGTACTTC | CATSESSYEQYF
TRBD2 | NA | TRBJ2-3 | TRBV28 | TGTGCCAGCAGGACTAGCGGGAGGGCAGATACGCAGTATTTT | CASRTSGRADTQYF
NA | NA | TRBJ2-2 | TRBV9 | TGTGCCAGCAACGGGGGCTCTTTCACCGGGGAGCTGTTTTTT | CASNGGSFTGELFF
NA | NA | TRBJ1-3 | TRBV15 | TGTGCCACCAGCAGATCGACGGTGATCTCTGGAAACACCATATATTTT | CATSRSTVISGNTIYF
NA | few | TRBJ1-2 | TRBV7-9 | TGTGCCAGCCGGCCCGGGTCCTATGGCTACACCTTC | CASRPGSYGYTF
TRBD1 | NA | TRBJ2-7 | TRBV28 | TGTGCCAGCAGTTTTCCTATACCAGGGACAGGCAAACCCTACGAGCAGTACTTC | CASSFPIPGTGKPYEQYF
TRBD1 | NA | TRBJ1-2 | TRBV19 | TGTGCCAGTAGTACCCGGGACAGGGGCGAAGTCGGAAGTGGCTACACCTTC | CASSTRDRGEVGSGYTF
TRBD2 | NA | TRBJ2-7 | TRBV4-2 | TGTGCCAGCAGCCAAGAAATGGTAACTAGCGGGAGCTACGAGCAGTACTTC | CASSQEMVTSGSYEQYF
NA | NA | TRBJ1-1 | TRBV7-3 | TGTGCCAGCAGTTTAACCCCAGGGGTGAACACTGAAGCTTTCTTT | CASSLTPGVNTEAFF
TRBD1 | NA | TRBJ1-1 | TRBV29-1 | TGCAGCGTTGAAAAGGGGGCGCGGACTGAAGCTTTCTTT | CSVEKGARTEAFF
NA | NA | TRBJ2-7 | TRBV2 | TGTGCCAGCAGCGGGGACATCCGCGAGCAGTACTTC | CASSGDIREQYF
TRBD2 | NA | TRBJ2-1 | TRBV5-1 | TGCGCCAGCAGCTCGAGCGGGGGGAATGAGCAGTTCTTC | CASSSSGGNEQFF
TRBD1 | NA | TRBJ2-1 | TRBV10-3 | TGTGCCATCAGTGAGTTCCATCCGGGACAGCCAGACAATGAGCAGTTCTTC | CAISEFHPGQPDNEQFF
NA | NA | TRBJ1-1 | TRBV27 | TGTGCCAGCAGTTTATGGGGCAGCATGAACACTGAAGCTTTCTTT | CASSLWGSMNTEAFF
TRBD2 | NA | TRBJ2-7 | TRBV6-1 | TGTGCCAGCAGTGAAGGGGCTAGCGGGAGGCTCGAGCAGTACTTC | CASSEGASGRLEQYF
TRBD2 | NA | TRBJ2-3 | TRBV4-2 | TGTGCCAGCAGCCAAGACAGCCTAGCGGGAGGGGTAGATACGCAGTATTTT | CASSQDSLAGGVDTQYF
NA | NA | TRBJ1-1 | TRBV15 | TGTGCCACCAGCAGTCCAGAGAACACTGAAGCTTTCTTT | CATSSPENTEAFF
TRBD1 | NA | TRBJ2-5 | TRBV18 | TGTGCCAGCTCACCGGACAGGGGGGCGGCCCAGTACTTC | CASSPDRGAAQYF
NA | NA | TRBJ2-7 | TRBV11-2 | TGTGCCAGCAGCTTATTGCCCCGGACGAGAAGAGGCTACGAGCAGTACTTC | CASSLLPRTRRGYEQYF
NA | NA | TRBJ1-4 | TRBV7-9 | TGTGCCAGCAGCCAGACTAGCGGACCTAATGAAAAACTGTTTTTT | CASSQTSGPNEKLFF
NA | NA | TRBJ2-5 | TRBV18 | TGTGCCAGCTCACCAACGGAACAAGAGACCCAGTACTTC | CASSPTEQETQYF
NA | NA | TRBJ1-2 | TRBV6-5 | TGTGCCAGCAGTTACAGGGAGGGCTACACCTTC | CASSYREGYTF
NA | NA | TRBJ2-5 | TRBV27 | TGTGCCAGCAGGGACCGCCAAGAGACCCAGTACTTC | CASRDRQETQYF
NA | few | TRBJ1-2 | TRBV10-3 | TGTGCCATCAGTGAGTCGTCAGGGAAGGGCAACTATGGCTACACCTTC | CAISESSGKGNYGYTF
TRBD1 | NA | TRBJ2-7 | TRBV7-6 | TGTGCCAGCAGCTTAGCGACAGGGACCTACGAGCAGTACTTC | CASSLATGTYEQYF
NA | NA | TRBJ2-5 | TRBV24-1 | TGTGCCACCAGTGATTTTAGGGAGACCCAGTACTTC | CATSDFRETQYF
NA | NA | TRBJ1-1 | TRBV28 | TGTGCCACCGACGCTCTCTGGGGACCGAACACTGAAGCTTTCTTT | CATDALWGPNTEAFF
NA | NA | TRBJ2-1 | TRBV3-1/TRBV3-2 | TGTGCCAGCAGCCCGAAGCCCTACTCGTACAATGAGCAGTTCTTC | CASSPKPYSYNEQFF
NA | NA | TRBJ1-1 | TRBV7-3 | TGTGCCAGCAGCTTAGGGTGGGGATCAGAAGCTTTCTTT | CASSLGWGSEAFF
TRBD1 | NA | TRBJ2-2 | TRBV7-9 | TGTGCCAGCAGCACAAACCGGGACAGGAACACCGGGGAGCTGTTTTTT | CASSTNRDRNTGELFF
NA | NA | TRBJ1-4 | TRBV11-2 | TGTGCCAGCAGCTCCCGCTGGGGGGGTGGGGATGAAAAACTGTTTTTT | CASSSRWGGGDEKLFF
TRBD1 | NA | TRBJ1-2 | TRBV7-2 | TGTGCCAGCAGCTTACCAGGGGGCATCAACTATGGCTACACCTTC | CASSLPGGINYGYTF
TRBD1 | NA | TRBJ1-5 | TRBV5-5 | TGTGCCAGCAGCTTGGCGGGGGGACAGGGCAGAAGTCAGCCCCAGCATTTT | CASSLAGGQGRSQPQHF
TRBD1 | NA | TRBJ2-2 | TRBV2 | TGTGCCAGCAGAGGGGACAGGGGGTCCGGGGAGCTGTTTTTT | CASRGDRGSGELFF
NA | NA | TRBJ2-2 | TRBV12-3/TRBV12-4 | TGTGCCAGCAGTGCACAGAACACCGGGGAGCTGTTTTTT | CASSAQNTGELFF
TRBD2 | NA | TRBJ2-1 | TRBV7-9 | TGTGCCAGCCTTGGGGAGGGTAGCGGGTCCTACAATGAGCAGTTCTTC | CASLGEGSGSYNEQFF
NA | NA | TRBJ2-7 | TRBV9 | TGTGCCAGCAGCGGCGGGGCGGACAGCCGGGGGCTCGAGCAGTACTTC | CASSGGADSRGLEQYF